These 8 T cell receptor beta chains were all obtained from the same sample, sequenced in a study of T cell responses to AZD1222 COVID-19 vaccine. Here immunoSEQ multiplex PCR was the method, and the copy in TCRdb shows in-frame clones only, minus some. This sample carries 100,000 to 150,000 clones, under 90% of them seen once, and the ten largest clones take 4.4%. The material sequenced was peripheral blood, taken on day 0 of AZD1222 vaccination. These receptors all come from an adult in good health.

The J gene is TRBJ1-1, the V gene TRBV6-5; a possible D gene is TRBD1 (5 bases). CDR3 size: 14 residues. Germline V gives CDR1 MNHEY, CDR2 SVGAGI. The V gene lost 0 bases and the J gene lost 2 bases, with 7 bases spanning the gap. CDR3 sequence reads: CASSYSGANTEAFF. DNA for the CDR3: TGTGCCAGCAGTTACTCCGGGGCAAACACTGAAGCTTTCTTT.

V and J are TRBV28 and TRBJ2-3; 9 positions match TRBD2. The junction had 14 bases not matched to a gene; V was cut back by 7 bases and J by 6 bases. The CDR3 spans 16 residues. The germline V gene has CDR1 MDHEN and CDR2 SYDVKM. The CDR3 sequence: CASTRMGGGASDTQYF. DNA of the CDR3: TGTGCCAGCACCAGGATGGGCGGGGGGGCTTCGGATACGCAGTATTTT.

V usage is TRBV28 and J usage is TRBJ1-4, with 9 bases lining up with TRBD1. After removal of 3 bases from V and 5 bases from J, the junction contained 13 bases not matched to a gene. Germline-derived CDR1 and CDR2 are MDHEN and SYDVKM. This CDR3 has 18 amino acids. The CDR3 coding sequence is TGTGCCAGCAGTTTCCTATGGGGACAGGGACAAACGAATGAAAAACTGTTTTTT. As protein: CASSFLWGQGQTNEKLFF.

This chain links TRBV15 with TRBJ2-1; 9 bases agree with TRBD2. The CDR3 is made up of 17 amino acids. CDR1 is LNHNV and CDR2 is YYDKDF in the germline V gene (reference sequence). J was trimmed by 7 bases and V by 0 bases; bases with no gene match: 10. For the CDR3, the DNA is TGTGCCACCAGCAGAGATTTCGCGGGAGGGCGATGGAATGAGCAGTTCTTC. Amino acids: CATSRDFAGGRWNEQFF. The full variable domain, in which reference TRBV15 and TRBJ2-1 provide the parts outside the CDR3, is DAMVIQNPRYQVTQFGKPVTLSCSQTLNHNVMYWYQQKSSQAPKLLFHYYDKDFNNEADTPDNFQSRRPNTSFCFLDIRSPGLGDTAMYLCATSRDFAGGRWNEQFFGPGTRLTVL.

The chain joins TRBV4-2 to TRBJ1-2; D is unresolved. The CDR3 is made up of 16 amino acids. Trimming pared 0 bases from V and 1 base from J, leaving 12 bases between. The germline V gene has CDR1 LGHNA and CDR2 YNFKEQ. In DNA, the CDR3 is TGTGCCAGCAGCCAAGATGGCGGGCTCGTTAACTATGGCTACACCTTC. It codes for CASSQDGGLVNYGYTF.

The rearrangement joins TRBV11-2 to TRBJ2-5; 11 bases are a match to TRBD2. CDR3 length: 16 residues. The ends lost 1 base at V and 8 bases at J; junction bases unmatched: 9. The germline gives CDR1 SGHAT, CDR2 FQNNGV. In nucleotides, the CDR3 is TGTGCCAGCAGCTTAGGGCTAGCGGGGGGCCCCGACACCCAGTACTTC. Translating gives CASSLGLAGGPDTQYF.

V gene TRBV4-1 combines with J gene TRBJ1-3; 7 bases line up with TRBD1. V shed 3 bases and J 4 bases; nucleotides not matched to a gene: 6. The CDR3 loop spans 15 amino acids. The germline V gene encodes CDR1 MGHRA and CDR2 YSYEKL. This CDR3 is CASSHNRGQGNTIYF. CDR3 nucleotide sequence: TGCGCCAGCAGCCACAACAGGGGTCAGGGAAACACCATATATTTT.

This clone has just a few counts. The chain uses TRBV5-4 and TRBJ2-5, with 9 bases identical to TRBD1. V lost 6 bases and J lost 3; bases outside the gene matches: 15. CDR3 size: 17 residues. The germline V gene encodes CDR1 SGHNT and CDR2 YYREEE (reference sequence). The DNA for the CDR3 is TGTGCCAGCACCTCGGACAGGGGAGGCTCTCGCAAAGAGACCCAGTACTTC. Translation: CASTSDRGGSRKETQYF. Full variable domain (missing parts from reference TRBV5-4 and TRBJ2-5): ETGVTQSPTHLIKTRGQQVTLRCSSQSGHNTVSWYQQALGQGPQFIFQYYREEENGRGNFPPRFSGLQFPNYSSELNVNALELDDSALYLCASTSDRGGSRKETQYFGPGTRLLVL.